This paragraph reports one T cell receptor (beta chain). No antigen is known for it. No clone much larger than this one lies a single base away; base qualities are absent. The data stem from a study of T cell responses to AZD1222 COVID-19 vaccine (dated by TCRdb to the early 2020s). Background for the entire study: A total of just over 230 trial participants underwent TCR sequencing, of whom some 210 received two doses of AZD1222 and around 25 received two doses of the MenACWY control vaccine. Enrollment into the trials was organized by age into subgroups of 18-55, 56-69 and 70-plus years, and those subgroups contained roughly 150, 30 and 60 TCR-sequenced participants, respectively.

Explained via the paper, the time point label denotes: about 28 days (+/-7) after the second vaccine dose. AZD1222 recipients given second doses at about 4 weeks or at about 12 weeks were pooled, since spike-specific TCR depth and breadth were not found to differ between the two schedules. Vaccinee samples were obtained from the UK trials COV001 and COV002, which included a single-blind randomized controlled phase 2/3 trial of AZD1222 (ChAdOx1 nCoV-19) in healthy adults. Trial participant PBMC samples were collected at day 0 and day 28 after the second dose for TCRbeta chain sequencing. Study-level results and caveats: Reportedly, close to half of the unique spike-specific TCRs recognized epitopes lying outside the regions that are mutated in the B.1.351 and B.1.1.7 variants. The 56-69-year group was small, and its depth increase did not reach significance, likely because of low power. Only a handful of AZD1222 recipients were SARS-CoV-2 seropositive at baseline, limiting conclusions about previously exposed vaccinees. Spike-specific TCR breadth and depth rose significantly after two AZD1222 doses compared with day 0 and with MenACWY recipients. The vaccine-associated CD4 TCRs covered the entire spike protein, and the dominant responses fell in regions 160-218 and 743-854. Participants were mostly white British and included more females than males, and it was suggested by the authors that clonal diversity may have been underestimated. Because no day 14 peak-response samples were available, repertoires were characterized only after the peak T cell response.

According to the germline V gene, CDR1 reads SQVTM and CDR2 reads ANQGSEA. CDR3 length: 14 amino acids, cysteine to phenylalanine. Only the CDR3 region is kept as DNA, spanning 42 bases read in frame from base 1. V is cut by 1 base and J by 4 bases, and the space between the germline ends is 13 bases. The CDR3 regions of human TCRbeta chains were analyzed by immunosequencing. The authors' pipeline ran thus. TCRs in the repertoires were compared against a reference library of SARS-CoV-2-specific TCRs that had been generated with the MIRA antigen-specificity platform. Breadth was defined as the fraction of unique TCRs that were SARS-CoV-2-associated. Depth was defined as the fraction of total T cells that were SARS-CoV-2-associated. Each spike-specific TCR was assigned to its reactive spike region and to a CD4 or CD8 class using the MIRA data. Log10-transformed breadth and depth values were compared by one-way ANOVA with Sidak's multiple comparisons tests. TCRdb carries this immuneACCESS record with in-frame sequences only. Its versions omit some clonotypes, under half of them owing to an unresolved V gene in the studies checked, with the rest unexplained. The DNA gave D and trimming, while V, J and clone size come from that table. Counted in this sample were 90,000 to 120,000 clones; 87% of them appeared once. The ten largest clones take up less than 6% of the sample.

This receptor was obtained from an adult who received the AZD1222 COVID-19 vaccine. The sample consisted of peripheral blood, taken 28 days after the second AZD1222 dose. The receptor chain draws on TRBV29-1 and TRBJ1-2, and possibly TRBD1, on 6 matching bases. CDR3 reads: CSVEATGRGYGYTF. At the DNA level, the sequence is TGCAGCGTTGAAGCCACAGGGAGGGGCTATGGCTACACCTTC.